This passage covers 6 T cell receptor beta chains from one sample sequenced in a study of blood T cell repertoires in COVID-19. Here immunoSEQ multiplex PCR was the method, and the copy in TCRdb shows in-frame clones only, minus some. The sample yields approximately 98,000 clones, 81% seen once. Sequenced: peripheral blood. These receptors were collected from a man aged 60 to 75 with acute or convalescent COVID-19.

The count of this clone is one. This sequence joins TRBV12-3 or TRBV12-4 and TRBJ2-4; 7 bases map to TRBD1. The CDR3 length is 13 residues. Losses at the gene ends were 5 bases for V and 9 bases for J; bases not matched to a gene: 7. Here the CDR3 reads CASSPDREGIQYF. CDR3 DNA: TGTGCCAGCAGTCCCGACAGGGAAGGCATTCAGTACTTC.

This rearrangement joins TRBV19 to TRBJ2-3, with 10 bases lining up with TRBD1. CDR1 and CDR2 from the germline V gene are LNHDA and SQIVND (reference sequence). V gave up 5 bases and J gave up 2 bases; unmatched junction bases: 7. There are 16 residues in the CDR3. CDR3 region: CASSPGQGEVTDTQYF. CDR3 DNA sequence: TGTGCCAGTAGTCCAGGACAGGGGGAAGTCACAGATACGCAGTATTTT.

The chain has TRBV7-3 and TRBJ2-5, with 12 bases fitting TRBD1. Germline values: CDR1 SGHTA, CDR2 FQGTGA. Trimming cost V 6 bases and J 4 bases; bases outside gene matches: 6. The CDR3 is 15 amino acids. CDR3 in amino acids: CASSRGQGARETQYF. The CDR3 DNA sequence: TGTGCCAGCAGTCGGGGACAGGGGGCTCGAGAGACCCAGTACTTC.

V and J are TRBV24-1 and TRBJ2-5; 12 bases agree with TRBD1. Trimming at V came to 3 bases and at J to 5 bases, leaving 12 bases not matched to a gene. Germline CDR1 is KGHDR and CDR2 is SFDVKD. This CDR3 spans 18 amino acids. The DNA of the CDR3 is TGTGCCACCAGTGATCCAGGGGACCGGGACAGGGGGCAGGAGACCCAGTACTTC. Translated, it gives CATSDPGDRDRGQETQYF.

This chain uses TRBV3-1 (or the pseudogene TRBV3-2) with TRBJ1-2; 7 nucleotides agree with TRBD1. Germline values: CDR1 LGHDT, CDR2 YNNKEL (reference sequence). With V trimmed by 5 bases and J by 7 bases, 4 bases remained unmatched. This CDR3 spans 12 amino acids. CDR3 DNA sequence: TGTGCCAGCAGCTTAAGACAGGGTGGCTACACCTTC. This codes for CASSLRQGGYTF.

The chain couples TRBV29-1 to TRBJ1-2; 12 bases line up with TRBD1. The V gene end was trimmed by 4 bases and the J gene end by 6 bases; junction bases not matched to a gene: 12. The CDR3 length is 16 residues. Looked up from germline, CDR1 is SQVTM and CDR2 is ANQGSEA. CDR3 bases: TGCAGCGTTGGAGGGGGGACAGGGGGCAGTCAGGATGGCTACACCTTC. Translation gives CSVGGGTGGSQDGYTF.